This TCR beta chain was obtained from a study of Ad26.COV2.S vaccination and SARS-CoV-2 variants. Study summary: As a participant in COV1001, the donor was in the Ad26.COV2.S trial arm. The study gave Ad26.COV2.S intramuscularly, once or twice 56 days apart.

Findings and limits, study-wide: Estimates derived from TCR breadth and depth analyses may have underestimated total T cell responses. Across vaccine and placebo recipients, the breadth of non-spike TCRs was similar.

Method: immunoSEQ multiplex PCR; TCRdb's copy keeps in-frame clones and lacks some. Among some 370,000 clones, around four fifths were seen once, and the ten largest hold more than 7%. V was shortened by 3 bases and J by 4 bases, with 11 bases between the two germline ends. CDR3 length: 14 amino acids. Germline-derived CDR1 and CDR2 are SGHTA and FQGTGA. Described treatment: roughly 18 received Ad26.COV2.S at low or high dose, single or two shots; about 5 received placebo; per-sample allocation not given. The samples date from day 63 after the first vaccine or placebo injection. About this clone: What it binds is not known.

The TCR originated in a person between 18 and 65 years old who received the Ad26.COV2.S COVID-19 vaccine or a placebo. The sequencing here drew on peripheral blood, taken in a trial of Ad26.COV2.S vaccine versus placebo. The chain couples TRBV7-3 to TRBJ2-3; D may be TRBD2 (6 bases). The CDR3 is CASSFRLEADTQYF. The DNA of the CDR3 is TGTGCCAGCAGCTTCCGACTAGAGGCAGATACGCAGTATTTT.